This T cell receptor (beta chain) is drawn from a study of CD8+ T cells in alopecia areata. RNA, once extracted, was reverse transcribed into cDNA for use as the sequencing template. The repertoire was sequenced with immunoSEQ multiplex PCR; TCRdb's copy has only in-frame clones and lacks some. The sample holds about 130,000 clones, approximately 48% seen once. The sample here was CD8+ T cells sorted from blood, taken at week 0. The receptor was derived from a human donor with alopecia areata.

This CDR3 is CASSLESGQETQYF. Here the CDR3 DNA reads TGTGCCAGCAGCTTAGAATCAGGCCAAGAGACCCAGTACTTC. The chain uses TRBV13 and TRBJ2-5; D is ambiguous. Trimming pared 1 base from V and 1 base from J, leaving 7 bases between. Germline V lookup: CDR1 PRHDT, CDR2 FYEKMQ (reference sequence). The CDR3 contains 14 residues.